The 15 T cell receptor beta chains given below trace back to one sample, sequenced in a study of blood T cells in healthy people across ages. Using a J-beta primer mix together with a sample-barcoded 5' primer, a second PCR was run for roughly 6 to 11 cycles. MiXCR, run by TCRdb on the 5' RACE reads, gives a single entry per CDR3 protein. The sample lists 750,000 to 850,000 distinct CDR3 sequences, roughly 25% occurring once. This sample also appeared in a second study, on T cells of mothers and their children.

Sequenced: blood. The receptors derive from a boy between 5 and 17 years old in good health.

The CDR3 protein is CASSSTGEDTQYF. The CDR3 nucleotides are TGTGCCAGCAGCTCAACAGGGGAAGATACGCAGTATTTT. The V and J genes are TRBV12-3 or TRBV12-4 and TRBJ2-3, with 7 bases fitting TRBD1. The CDR3 loop spans 13 amino acids. V lost 6 bases and J lost 5; bases outside the gene matches: 5.

The gene calls are TRBV14 and TRBJ2-5; D possibly corresponds to TRBD2 (5 bases). There are 21 residues in the CDR3. V lost 0 bases, J lost 2 bases, and 28 bases lay in between. The germline V gene encodes CDR1 SGHDN and CDR2 FVKESK. CDR3: CASSQEYLLAPRNRKQETQYF. In DNA form, the CDR3 reads TGTGCCAGCAGCCAAGAGTACCTCCTAGCCCCTAGGAATCGTAAACAAGAGACCCAGTACTTC. The full variable domain, completed using reference TRBV14 and TRBJ2-5, is EAGVTQFPSHSVIEKGQTVTLRCDPISGHDNLYWYRRVMGKEIKFLLHFVKESKQDESGMPNNRFLAERTGGTYSTLKVQPAELEDSGVYFCASSQEYLLAPRNRKQETQYFGPGTRLLVL.

The chain combines TRBV7-9 with TRBJ1-4, with D hard to call. This CDR3 is 16 amino acids long. The V gene lost 1 base and the J gene lost 5 bases, with 14 bases spanning the gap. Per the germline V gene, CDR1 is SEHNR and CDR2 is FQNEAQ (reference sequence). The CDR3 nucleotides are TGTGCCAGCAGCTTAGTCGTGGTCAGAGAAAATGAAAAACTGTTTTTT. Residues: CASSLVVVRENEKLFF.

The chain has TRBV7-9 and TRBJ2-5, with D unresolved. Trimming removed 2 bases at V and 2 bases at J, with 12 bases between. The V gene's germline CDR1 is SEHNR and CDR2 FQNEAQ (reference sequence). The length of the CDR3 is 15 residues. DNA of the CDR3: TGTGCCAGCAGCTTAACGGGCCGGATACAAGAGACCCAGTACTTC. This encodes CASSLTGRIQETQYF.

This chain uses TRBV6-2 or TRBV6-3 with TRBJ1-1; D uncertain. Deletions cut 6 bases from V and 2 bases from J, with 13 bases between. The CDR3 is 14 amino acids. Germline CDR1 and CDR2: MNHEY and SVGEGT. The CDR3: CASSPTTDNTEAFF. The CDR3 DNA follows: TGTGCCAGCAGCCCAACCACAGATAACACTGAAGCTTTCTTT.

This clonotype was counted only a few times. The rearrangement links TRBV7-2 to TRBJ2-2, with D possibly TRBD2 on 6 matching bases. The CDR3 spans 16 residues. Trimming left V 6 bases short and J 1 base short, with 15 bases between. Per the germline V gene, CDR1 is SGHTA and CDR2 is FQGNSA. DNA for the CDR3: TGTGCCAGCAGACCTCCCGGGACTGGGAACACCGGGGAGCTGTTTTTT. Amino acids: CASRPPGTGNTGELFF.

The chain links TRBV20-1 to TRBJ2-5, with 10 bases matching TRBD1. Germline V gene lookup returns CDR1 DFQATT and CDR2 SNEGSKA (reference sequence). The V segment lost 3 bases and the J segment 5 bases; nucleotides outside the gene matches: 0. CDR3 length: 12 amino acids. CDR3 coding DNA: TGCAGTGCTAGGACAGGGGGCGAGACCCAGTACTTC. Its translation is CSARTGGETQYF.

This clonotype was observed a handful of times. The chain carries TRBV5-1 and TRBJ2-2; D perhaps matches TRBD2 (6 bases). This CDR3 has 14 residues. V was cut by 5 bases and J by 1 base, with 9 bases left in between. CDR1 and CDR2 from the germline V gene are SGHRS and YFSETQ. CDR3 region: CASRGGMNTGELFF. CDR3 nucleotides: TGCGCCAGCAGAGGAGGGATGAACACCGGGGAGCTGTTTTTT.

The chain joins TRBV5-4 to TRBJ2-7, with D tentatively TRBD1 (6 bases). The V gene's germline CDR1 is SGHNT and CDR2 YYREEE (reference sequence). Deletions cut 4 bases from V and 3 bases from J, with 14 bases between. The length of the CDR3 is 14 residues. The CDR3 sequence is CASSLQGINYEQYF. In DNA, the CDR3 is TGTGCCAGCAGCCTACAGGGAATCAACTACGAGCAGTACTTC.

This rearrangement joins TRBV15 to TRBJ2-7; 11 nucleotides match TRBD2. The V and J ends lost 0 bases and 5 bases, in that order; junction bases with no gene match: 6. Germline V gene lookup returns CDR1 LNHNV and CDR2 YYDKDF (reference sequence). The CDR3 is 16 residues long. The CDR3 DNA is TGTGCCACCAGCAGAGATTTAGCGGGAGGGCCCAACGAGCAGTACTTC. Translated, it gives CATSRDLAGGPNEQYF.

This chain connects TRBV28 to TRBJ2-3; the D gene is possibly TRBD1 (5 bases). The V end lost 6 bases, the J end lost 0 bases, and 10 bases lay between the germline ends. The CDR3 has 14 residues. The germline gives CDR1 MDHEN, CDR2 SYDVKM. The CDR3 DNA reads as TGTGCCAGCAGACAGGTTCAAAGCACAGATACGCAGTATTTT. Its translation: CASRQVQSTDTQYF.

This clonotype was seen more than once but under ten times. The CDR3 nucleotides are TGTGCCAGCAGCTTCCTACACGGTTACGAGGACGAGCAGTACTTC. Translation gives CASSFLHGYEDEQYF. The chain has TRBV7-9 and TRBJ2-7; no reliable D call. CDR3 length equals 15 residues. Trimming removed 3 bases from V and 5 bases from J, with 17 bases in between. The V gene's germline CDR1 is SEHNR and CDR2 FQNEAQ (reference sequence). Complete variable domain (other parts from reference TRBV7-9 and TRBJ2-7): DTGVSQNPRHKITKRGQNVTFRCDPISEHNRLYWYRQTLGQGPEFLTYFQNEAQLEKSRLLSDRFSAERPKGSFSTLEIQRTEQGDSAMYLCASSFLHGYEDEQYFGPGTRLTVT.

V is TRBV4-2 and J is TRBJ1-5; TRBD1 is a possible D gene (6 bases). Germline V gene data show CDR1 as LGHNA and CDR2 as YNFKEQ. V was shortened by 0 bases and J by 1 base, with 16 bases between the two germline ends. The length of the CDR3 is 18 residues. The CDR3 bases are TGTGCCAGCAGCCAAGATGGGGGCGGGAAACGCAGCAATCAGCCCCAGCATTTT. It translates to CASSQDGGGKRSNQPQHF.

Only a few counts were recorded for this clonotype. The V call is TRBV4-3, the J call TRBJ1-6, with 9 nucleotides matching TRBD1. CDR1 and CDR2 (germline): LGHNA, YSLEER. Germline trimming cut 4 bases from V and 5 bases from J; bases unmatched to any gene: 9. The CDR3 contains 17 residues. The CDR3 is CASSLYRDRGNNSPLHF. DNA for the CDR3: TGCGCCAGCAGCCTCTACCGTGACAGGGGGAATAATTCACCCCTCCACTTT.

The chain combines TRBV7-2 with TRBJ2-7; D is possibly TRBD1 or TRBD2 (5 bases each). This CDR3 comprises 16 residues. The ends were cut back, 5 bases at V and 0 bases at J, with 17 bases in the middle. CDR1 is SGHTA, CDR2 FQGNSA, per germline. The CDR3 bases are TGTGCCAGCAGCCCGGATACCGGGACGGTCTCCTACGAGCAGTACTTC. Its protein product is CASSPDTGTVSYEQYF. The full variable domain, rest sourced from reference TRBV7-2 and TRBJ2-7, is GAGVSQSPSNKVTEKGKDVELRCDPISGHTALYWYRQSLGQGLEFLIYFQGNSAPDKSGLPSDRFSAERTGGSVSTLTIQRTQQEDSAVYLCASSPDTGTVSYEQYFGPGTRLTVT.